This TCR beta chain was identified in a study of identical twins. As concerns this clonotype: Its antigen is not known.

Findings of the study overall: Analyses based on zero insertions could be partly confounded by invariant MAIT and iNKT cells. The abundant beta clonotypes from cord blood had fewer insertions, and memory repertoires had none of this.

Germline V gene data show CDR1 as DFQATT and CDR2 as SNEGSKA (reference sequence). Trimming took 1 base from V and 2 from J, leaving 15 bases between them. The CDR3 has 16 amino acids. A universal primer site came from template switching; cDNA carried unique molecular identifiers. One entry per CDR3 protein results from TCRdb running MiXCR on the 5' RACE reads. The sample contains 1.5 million to 2 million distinct CDR3 sequences, under 35% of which appear only once. Healthy Caucasian individuals made up all the donors. The sequencing sample was made of cord blood. The genes are TRBV20-1 and TRBJ2-1; a weak D match, TRBD2 (6 bases). This TCR was recovered from a newborn girl in good health. In nucleotides, the CDR3 is TGCAGTGCTAGAGGGGACTTAGCGATCCCCTACAATGAGCAGTTCTTC. Amino acids: CSARGDLAIPYNEQFF.